The 7 T cell receptor beta chains reported below all come from one sample, sequenced in a study of TIL therapy for anti-PD-1-resistant metastatic lung cancer. Indicated time point: pre-treatment sample, taken before nivolumab and TIL therapy. Sequencing used immunoSEQ v3. Sequencing used immunoSEQ multiplex PCR; TCRdb keeps in-frame clones, though not all of them. Of approximately 50,000 clones listed, around 79% are singletons. The source material was blood, sampled at baseline. The receptors stem from a man between 65 and 79 years old with non-small cell lung cancer.

This clone occurred a few times. V usage is TRBV6-5 and J usage is TRBJ1-1, with D possibly being TRBD1 (5 bases). Germline values: CDR1 MNHEY, CDR2 SVGAGI. Trimming removed 6 bases from V and 3 bases from J, with 14 bases in between. The CDR3 covers 14 residues. CDR3 sequence: CASRLGGHYTEAFF. In DNA form, the CDR3 reads TGTGCCAGCAGACTAGGCGGACACTACACTGAAGCTTTCTTT.

This clone was detected only a few times. The chain uses TRBV6-5 and TRBJ1-1, with D possibly matching TRBD1 (5 bases). V shed 5 bases and J shed 4 bases, with 11 bases lying between them. In germline, CDR1 is MNHEY, CDR2 SVGAGI. CDR3 size: 13 residues. CDR3 residues: CASSRTDITEAFF. The CDR3 DNA reads TGTGCCAGCAGTAGAACGGACATCACTGAAGCTTTCTTT.

The rearrangement links TRBV7-3 to TRBJ2-3; D not certain. With 2 bases removed from V and 1 base from J, the gap between germline ends came to 10 bases. The length of the CDR3 is 15 residues. The germline gives CDR1 SGHTA, CDR2 FQGTGA. CDR3 nucleotides: TGTGCCAGCAGCTTACCCCTTGGGGGCACAGATACGCAGTATTTT. This encodes CASSLPLGGTDTQYF. Full variable domain (outside the CDR3, taken from reference TRBV7-3 and TRBJ2-3): GAGVSQTPSNKVTEKGKYVELRCDPISGHTALYWYRQSLGQGPEFLIYFQGTGAADDSGLPNDRFFAVRPEGSVSTLKIQRTERGDSAVYLCASSLPLGGTDTQYFGPGTRLTVL.

This rearrangement joins TRBV30 to TRBJ2-1; D call uncertain. The CDR3 extends over 13 amino acids. V lost 0 bases, J lost 3 bases, and 6 bases lay in between. The germline V gene has CDR1 GTSNPN and CDR2 SVGIG (reference sequence). The CDR3 region is CAWSVWDYNEQFF. The CDR3 region has the DNA TGTGCCTGGAGTGTATGGGACTACAATGAGCAGTTCTTC.

This clone was picked up one time. V and J are TRBV27 and TRBJ2-3; D call uncertain. CDR1 is MNHEY and CDR2 is SMNVEV in the germline V gene (reference sequence). Deletions cut 2 bases from V and 0 bases from J, with 6 bases between. The CDR3 loop spans 14 amino acids. CDR3 DNA sequence: TGTGCCAGCAGTTTAGACACTAGCACAGATACGCAGTATTTT. Protein product: CASSLDTSTDTQYF.

This chain uses TRBV14 with TRBJ1-1, with 8 positions matching TRBD1. J lost 1 base, V lost 2 bases, and 3 bases had no gene match. Germline V gene lookup returns CDR1 SGHDN and CDR2 FVKESK. The CDR3 loop spans 15 amino acids. The CDR3 nucleotides are TGTGCCAGCAGCCAAAGGACAGGGTGGAACACTGAAGCTTTCTTT. It specifies CASSQRTGWNTEAFF.

This clone was counted once. The chain employs TRBV19 and TRBJ2-1; tentative D call: TRBD2 (5 bases). The V end was cut by 3 bases, the J end by 2 bases, with 17 bases between. Germline-derived CDR1 and CDR2 are LNHDA and SQIVND (reference sequence). This CDR3 is built from 17 residues. For the CDR3, the DNA is TGTGCCAGTAGTATCTATTCGGGGTACTCAACCTACAATGAGCAGTTCTTC. It codes for CASSIYSGYSTYNEQFF. Together with reference TRBV19 and TRBJ2-1, the CDR3 gives the full variable domain: DGGITQSPKYLFRKEGQNVTLSCEQNLNHDAMYWYRQDPGQGLRLIYYSQIVNDFQKGDIAEGYSVSREKKESFPLTVTSAQKNPTAFYLCASSIYSGYSTYNEQFFGPGTRLTVL.